Below, 22 T cell receptor beta chains from the same sample are listed, as sequenced in a study of cytomegalovirus exposure and HLA in healthy donors. Primers for the PCR totalled 60 Vbeta and 13 Jbeta. Data came from immunoSEQ multiplex PCR; TCRdb stores just in-frame clones and leaves some out. The table records approximately 190,000 clones, roughly 74% of them present only once. Sequencing was done on a sample of PBMCs. The receptors stem from a woman aged 25-40 years in good health and CMV-seropositive.

The chain combines TRBV6-5 with TRBJ1-6; D gene uncertain. Germline CDR1 and CDR2: MNHEY and SVGAGI. Trimming shortened V by 6 bases and J by 7 bases, and 10 bases separated the two germline ends. CDR3 size: 13 residues. The CDR3 spells CASRGSRNSPLHF. Here the CDR3 DNA reads TGTGCCAGCAGAGGGAGCAGAAATTCACCCCTCCACTTT.

This rearrangement joins TRBV9 to TRBJ2-3, with D unresolved. The CDR3 is 15 amino acids. Per the germline V gene, CDR1 is SGDLS and CDR2 is YYNGEE. V was cut by 2 bases and J by 0 bases, with 10 bases left in between. CDR3 sequence: CASSVEMTSTDTQYF. Here the CDR3 DNA reads TGTGCCAGCAGCGTCGAGATGACTAGCACAGATACGCAGTATTTT.

The chain carries TRBV18 and TRBJ2-5; D possibly corresponds to TRBD1 (6 bases). The CDR3 totals 13 residues. Germline loops: CDR1 KGHSH, CDR2 LQKENI. The V end was cut by 3 bases, the J end by 2 bases, with 7 bases between. CDR3 DNA sequence: TGTGCCAGCTCACCGGGACAACAAGAGACCCAGTACTTC. Translation: CASSPGQQETQYF. The full variable domain, in which reference TRBV18 and TRBJ2-5 provide the parts outside the CDR3, is NAGVMQNPRHLVRRRGQEARLRCSPMKGHSHVYWYRQLPEEGLKFMVYLQKENIIDESGMPKERFSAEFPKEGPSILRIQQVVRGDSAAYFCASSPGQQETQYFGPGTRLLVL.

This sequence joins TRBV29-1 and TRBJ2-1, with 8 bases aligning to TRBD2. Germline CDR1 reads SQVTM; CDR2 reads ANQGSEA. The CDR3 contains 13 residues. V trimming: 8 bases; J trimming: 9 bases; junction bases outside the gene matches: 12. The CDR3 sequence: CSSAGGAAGEQFF. DNA of the CDR3: TGCAGCTCCGCCGGGGGGGCCGCTGGTGAGCAGTTCTTC.

This chain links TRBV29-1 with TRBJ1-2; D is uncertain. V shed 5 bases and J shed 6 bases, with 13 bases lying between them. CDR1 and CDR2 (germline): SQVTM, ANQGSEA. The CDR3 is 12 residues long. CDR3 sequence reads: CSVSTPRDGYTF. The CDR3 region has the DNA TGCAGCGTTTCTACTCCACGGGATGGCTACACCTTC.

The rearrangement links TRBV27 to TRBJ1-4, with D maybe TRBD1 (6 bases). V was shortened by 1 base and J by 7 bases, with 10 bases between the two germline ends. Germline V gene sequence: CDR1 MNHEY, CDR2 SMNVEV (reference sequence). This CDR3 is built from 14 residues. CDR3 in amino acids: CASSLLQGAEKLFF. The CDR3 DNA is TGTGCCAGCAGTTTATTACAGGGTGCTGAAAAACTGTTTTTT. The entire variable domain, with the rest obtained from reference TRBV27 and TRBJ1-4, is as follows: EAQVTQNPRYLITVTGKKLTVTCSQNMNHEYMSWYRQDPGLGLRQIYYSMNVEVTDKGDVPEGYKVSRKEKRNFPLILESPSPNQTSLYFCASSLLQGAEKLFFGSGTQLSVL.

The chain employs TRBV6-1 and TRBJ1-5, with TRBD1 matching over 9 bases. The CDR3 runs 13 residues. CDR1 and CDR2 from the germline V gene are MNHNS and SASEGT. With 8 bases clipped from V and 6 bases from J, the junction kept 5 bases outside the gene matches. The CDR3 DNA is TGTGCCAGCTCACAGGGGGCTCCTCAGCCCCAGCATTTT. It specifies CASSQGAPQPQHF.

V is TRBV7-9 and J is TRBJ1-1; D gene unclear. Trimming left V 5 bases short and J 10 bases short, with 11 bases between. The CDR3 has 11 residues. Germline V lookup: CDR1 SEHNR, CDR2 FQNEAQ (reference sequence). The CDR3 DNA reads TGTGCCAGCAGCGACGGAAGCGGAGCTTTCTTT. Translation gives CASSDGSGAFF.

The chain recombines TRBV13 with TRBJ2-7; D perhaps matches TRBD2 (5 bases). The CDR3 is 12 residues long. V dropped 4 bases and J dropped 6 bases, with 10 bases sitting between them. Germline V gives CDR1 PRHDT, CDR2 FYEKMQ (reference sequence). This chain's CDR3 is CASSSEGGEQYF. CDR3 nucleotides: TGTGCCAGCAGCTCCGAAGGAGGCGAGCAGTACTTC. The whole variable domain, remainder taken from reference TRBV13 and TRBJ2-7, is AAGVIQSPRHLIKEKRETATLKCYPIPRHDTVYWYQQGPGQDPQFLISFYEKMQSDKGSIPDRFSAQQFSDYHSELNMSSLELGDSALYFCASSSEGGEQYFGPGTRLTVT.

The table lists this clone with a count of one. The chain has TRBV7-9 and TRBJ1-4, with 8 positions matching TRBD1. This CDR3 is built from 15 residues. Germline CDR1 is SEHNR and CDR2 is FQNEAQ (reference sequence). V was pared by 5 bases and J by 2 bases, with 4 bases of the junction left unmatched. The CDR3 spells CASSPAGGTNEKLFF. The DNA of the CDR3 is TGTGCCAGCAGCCCCGCAGGGGGCACTAATGAAAAACTGTTTTTT.

CDR3 coding DNA: TGTGCCAGCAGTAGGACAGTGAACACTGAAGCTTTCTTT. Protein product: CASSRTVNTEAFF. The J gene is TRBJ1-1, the V gene TRBV6-6, with a possible D match to TRBD1 (6 bases). The V gene lost 5 bases and the J gene lost 0 bases, with 7 bases spanning the gap. The CDR3 runs to 13 residues. Germline values: CDR1 MNHNY, CDR2 SVGAGI (reference sequence).

The chain is built from TRBV5-6 and TRBJ1-1, with D tentatively TRBD1 (5 bases). Germline V gene sequence: CDR1 SGHDT, CDR2 YYEEEE. The CDR3 sequence is 12 residues long. With 3 bases removed from V and 6 bases from J, the gap between germline ends came to 9 bases. CDR3 in DNA: TGTGCCAGCAGCTCCGCAGGGTCTGAAGCTTTCTTT. This codes for CASSSAGSEAFF.

The V and J genes are TRBV4-2 and TRBJ2-1, with 9 bases matching TRBD2. Germline V gives CDR1 LGHNA, CDR2 YNFKEQ. With V trimmed by 4 bases and J by 7 bases, 14 bases remained unmatched. The CDR3 contains 17 residues. CDR3 loop: CASSPRAGGPADNEQFF. DNA of the CDR3: TGTGCCAGCAGCCCGAGGGCGGGGGGGCCGGCCGATAATGAGCAGTTCTTC.

This clone was recorded only once. The V call is TRBV5-1, the J call TRBJ1-1, with TRBD1 matching over 7 bases. Germline CDR1 and CDR2: SGHRS and YFSETQ. CDR3 length: 13 residues. J gave up 5 bases and V 5 bases, and 6 bases lay outside the gene matches. CDR3 nucleotides: TGCGCCAGCAGTAAACAGGGGTTAACTGAAGCTTTCTTT. It translates to CASSKQGLTEAFF.

The rearrangement links TRBV9 to TRBJ1-1; a weak D match, TRBD1 (6 bases). The CDR3 extends over 14 amino acids. V was pared by 1 base and J by 6 bases, with 13 bases between. Germline CDR1 and CDR2: SGDLS and YYNGEE. The CDR3 sequence is CASSVRTGKAEAFF. The CDR3 coding sequence is TGTGCCAGCAGCGTAAGAACAGGGAAGGCTGAAGCTTTCTTT.

Written as DNA, the CDR3 is TGCGCCAGCAGCCTTAATAGTCCAGGGAACACTGAAGCTTTCTTT. This codes for CASSLNSPGNTEAFF. The chain carries TRBV4-3 and TRBJ1-1; D not resolved. Germline-derived CDR1 and CDR2 are LGHNA and YSLEER. V lost 4 bases to trimming and J lost 1 base, with 13 bases between them. CDR3 size: 15 residues.

The chain combines TRBV6-1 with TRBJ2-5, with 7 bases that match TRBD1. The end of the DNA aligns better with TRBJ2-7, so the J call may be wrong. CDR3 size: 15 residues. Per germline, CDR1 MNHNS and CDR2 SASEGT. In nucleotides, the CDR3 is TGTGCCAGCAGTCCCTATGGGGACAGACCCTACGAGCAGTACTTC. Translated, it gives CASSPYGDRPYEQYF.

This rearrangement joins TRBV7-9 to TRBJ2-2, with D tentatively TRBD2 (6 bases). The CDR3 has 14 amino acids. Per germline, CDR1 SEHNR and CDR2 FQNEAQ (reference sequence). The CDR3 DNA is TGTGCTGACCGCGGGGACTTCAACACCGGGGAGCTGTTTTTT. Translation: CADRGDFNTGELFF.

The rearrangement joins TRBV6-5 to TRBJ1-1; D unresolved. V lost 8 bases, J lost 0 bases, and 10 bases lay in between. The CDR3 has 13 amino acids. CDR1 is MNHEY, CDR2 SVGAGI, per germline. The CDR3 reads CASLGDMNTEAFF. The CDR3 DNA is TGTGCCAGCCTCGGTGATATGAACACTGAAGCTTTCTTT.

The V gene is TRBV14, the J gene TRBJ1-3; no clear D. The CDR3 spans 17 residues. Germline lookup yields CDR1 SGHDN and CDR2 FVKESK. V lost 4 bases and J 3 bases, leaving 19 bases between the germline ends. The CDR3 sequence: CASSLRGDRPGGNTIYF. DNA of the CDR3: TGTGCCAGCAGCCTCAGAGGAGACCGGCCGGGTGGAAACACCATATATTTT. Looking up the rest from reference TRBV14 and TRBJ1-3 gives the full variable domain: EAGVTQFPSHSVIEKGQTVTLRCDPISGHDNLYWYRRVMGKEIKFLLHFVKESKQDESGMPNNRFLAERTGGTYSTLKVQPAELEDSGVYFCASSLRGDRPGGNTIYFGEGSWLTVV.

Here the CDR3 reads CASSPRSSYEQYF. CDR3 DNA: TGCGCCAGCAGCCCTAGGAGCTCCTACGAGCAGTACTTC. V usage is TRBV5-1 and J usage is TRBJ2-7; D is ambiguous. The CDR3 length is 13 residues. Trimming stripped 4 bases from V and 0 bases from J, with 8 bases between. The V gene's germline CDR1 is SGHRS and CDR2 YFSETQ.

The CDR3 DNA reads as TGTGCCAGCAGTGAACATCACGAGCAGTACTTC. It codes for CASSEHHEQYF. The rearrangement uses TRBV2 and TRBJ2-7; no reliable D call. V lost 2 bases and J 5 bases, leaving 4 bases between the germline ends. This CDR3 is built from 11 residues. The germline V gene encodes CDR1 SNHLY and CDR2 FYNNEI.